Listed below are T cell receptor beta chains from one sample, sequenced in a study of neurological immune-mediated disorders. TCRdb processed the 5' RACE reads anew with MiXCR; each CDR3 protein has one entry. The table lists about 65,000 distinct CDR3 sequences, more than 3.5% of them singletons, with about 2.4% in the top ten. Sequencing was done on a sample of PBMCs. These receptors were taken from a man aged 50-60 years with multiple sclerosis. Both conserved end residues are part of each CDR3. The D gene is left open where the match is weak. Only some rows state a clone size, as once, few, many or a class for expanded clones.

j_call v_call d_call clone_size cdr3_aa cdr3_nt
TRBJ1-5 TRBV12-3/TRBV12-4 . many CASSRVDQPQHF TGTGCCAGCAGCCGTGTGGATCAGCCCCAGCATTTT
TRBJ2-2 TRBV12-3/TRBV12-4 TRBD1 many CASSLGGGAGWAGELFF TGTGCCAGCAGTTTAGGAGGGGGCGCGGGTTGGGCCGGGGAGCTGTTTTTT
TRBJ1-4 TRBV6-5 TRBD1 many CASSHRFNQGAREKLFF TGTGCCAGCAGCCACCGCTTCAATCAGGGGGCGCGTGAAAAACTGTTTTTT
TRBJ2-5 TRBV6-2/TRBV6-3 TRBD2 many CASSYPGLAGGTYQETQYF TGTGCCAGCAGTTACCCCGGGCTAGCGGGGGGGACGTACCAAGAGACCCAGTACTTC
TRBJ1-5 TRBV20-1 TRBD1 many CSAAGQLNQPQHF TGCAGTGCTGCGGGACAGCTTAATCAGCCCCAGCATTTT
TRBJ2-1 TRBV4-1 TRBD2 many CASSQAPTLAGLVEQFF TGCGCCAGCAGCCAGGCCCCGACACTAGCGGGGCTCGTTGAGCAGTTCTTC
TRBJ2-6 TRBV12-5 TRBD1 many CASGLDDRGPGANVLTF TGTGCTAGTGGTTTGGATGACAGGGGCCCTGGGGCCAACGTCCTGACTTTC
TRBJ2-1 TRBV20-1 . many CSASPPGLSYNEQFF TGCAGTGCTAGTCCGCCGGGGCTATCCTACAATGAGCAGTTCTTC
TRBJ1-5 TRBV28 . many CASSPAGANQPQNF TGTGCCAGCAGCCCCGCCGGGGCTAATCAGCCCCAGAATTTT
TRBJ2-2 TRBV4-1 TRBD2 many CASSPTSGEPNTGELFF TGCGCCAGCAGCCCGACTAGCGGGGAACCGAACACCGGGGAGCTGTTTTTT
TRBJ1-2 TRBV3-1 . . CASSPLMGQTIYGYTF TGTGCCAGCAGCCCTCTAATGGGTCAGACGATCTATGGCTACACCTTC
TRBJ1-2 TRBV6-2/TRBV6-3 . many CASSQVWSYGYTF TGTGCCAGCAGTCAAGTTTGGAGCTATGGCTACACCTTC